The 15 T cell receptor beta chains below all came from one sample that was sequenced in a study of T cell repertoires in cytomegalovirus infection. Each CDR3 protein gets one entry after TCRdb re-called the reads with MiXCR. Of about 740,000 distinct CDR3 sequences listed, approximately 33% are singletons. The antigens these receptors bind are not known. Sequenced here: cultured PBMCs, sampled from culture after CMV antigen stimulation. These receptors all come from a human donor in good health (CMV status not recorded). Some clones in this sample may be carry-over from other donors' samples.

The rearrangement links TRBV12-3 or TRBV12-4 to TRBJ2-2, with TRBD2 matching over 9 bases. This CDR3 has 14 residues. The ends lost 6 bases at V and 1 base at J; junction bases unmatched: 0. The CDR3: CASRREGNTGELFF. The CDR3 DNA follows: TGTGCCAGCAGGCGGGAGGGGAACACCGGGGAGCTGTTTTTT.

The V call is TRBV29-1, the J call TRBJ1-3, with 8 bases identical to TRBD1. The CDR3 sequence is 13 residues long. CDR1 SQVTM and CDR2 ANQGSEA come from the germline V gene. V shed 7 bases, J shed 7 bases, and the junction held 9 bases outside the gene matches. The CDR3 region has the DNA TGCAGCGGGGGGACAGGCGAGGGCAACACCATATATTTT. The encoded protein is CSGGTGEGNTIYF.

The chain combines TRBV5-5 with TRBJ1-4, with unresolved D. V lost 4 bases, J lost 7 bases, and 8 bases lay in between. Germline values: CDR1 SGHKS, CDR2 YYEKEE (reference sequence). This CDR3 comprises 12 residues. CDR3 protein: CASSNGGEKLFF. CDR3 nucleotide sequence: TGTGCCAGCAGCAACGGAGGTGAAAAACTGTTTTTT.

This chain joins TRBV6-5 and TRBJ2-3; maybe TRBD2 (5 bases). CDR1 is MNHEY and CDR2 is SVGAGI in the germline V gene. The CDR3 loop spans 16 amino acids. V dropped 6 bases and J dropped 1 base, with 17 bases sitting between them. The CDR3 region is CASSFFNSAGTDTQYF. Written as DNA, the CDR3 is TGTGCCAGCAGCTTCTTTAATAGCGCGGGCACAGATACGCAGTATTTT.

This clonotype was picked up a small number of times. CDR3 amino acids: CASSLQGYIQYF. Written as DNA, the CDR3 is TGTGCCAGCAGCTTACAAGGGTACATTCAGTACTTC. V gene TRBV7-2 combines with J gene TRBJ2-4; D uncertain. The CDR3 length is 12 residues. V lost 2 bases to trimming and J lost 8 bases, with 7 bases between them. Germline values: CDR1 SGHTA, CDR2 FQGNSA.

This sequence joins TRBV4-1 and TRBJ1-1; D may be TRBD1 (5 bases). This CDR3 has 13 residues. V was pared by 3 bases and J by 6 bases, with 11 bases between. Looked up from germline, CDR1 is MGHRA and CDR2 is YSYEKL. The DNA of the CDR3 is TGCGCCAGCAGCCATCCGAGAGGGGCTGAAGCTTTCTTT. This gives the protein CASSHPRGAEAFF.

CDR3 coding DNA: TGTGCCAGTAGTGCCGCAAGGGGTCAGCCCCAGCATTTT. Protein sequence: CASSAARGQPQHF. The chain is built from TRBV19 and TRBJ1-5, with D possibly matching TRBD1 (5 bases). The CDR3 is made up of 13 amino acids. Germline V CDR1 and CDR2: LNHDA, SQIVND (reference sequence). Trimming left V 5 bases short and J 6 bases short, with 11 bases between.

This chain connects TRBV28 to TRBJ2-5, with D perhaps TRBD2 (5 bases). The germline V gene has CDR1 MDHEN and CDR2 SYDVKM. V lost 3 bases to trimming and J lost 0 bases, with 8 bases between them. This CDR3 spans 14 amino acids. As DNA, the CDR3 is TGTGCCAGCAGTTTCCGCGGGCACCAAGAGACCCAGTACTTC. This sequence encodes CASSFRGHQETQYF.

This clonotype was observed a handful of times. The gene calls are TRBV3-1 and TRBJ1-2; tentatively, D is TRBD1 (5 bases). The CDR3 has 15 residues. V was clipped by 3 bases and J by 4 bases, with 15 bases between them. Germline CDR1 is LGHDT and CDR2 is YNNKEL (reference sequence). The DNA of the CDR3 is TGTGCCAGCAGCCATCCTTCAGGGATCATCTATGGCTACACCTTC. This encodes CASSHPSGIIYGYTF.

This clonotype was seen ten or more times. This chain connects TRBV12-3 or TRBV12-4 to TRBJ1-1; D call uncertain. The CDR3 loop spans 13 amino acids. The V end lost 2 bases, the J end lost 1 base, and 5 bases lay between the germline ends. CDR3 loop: CASSLSQNTEAFF. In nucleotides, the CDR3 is TGTGCCAGCAGTTTATCGCAGAACACTGAAGCTTTCTTT.

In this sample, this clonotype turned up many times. CDR3 bases: TGTGCCAGCAGTTACGGGGTAGCGGTGAACACCGGGGAGCTGTTTTTT. Amino acids: CASSYGVAVNTGELFF. V gene TRBV6-5 combines with J gene TRBJ2-2, with D perhaps TRBD2 (6 bases). Germline CDR1 reads MNHEY; CDR2 reads SVGAGI. The V end was cut by 2 bases, the J end by 1 base, with 11 bases between. The CDR3 covers 16 residues.

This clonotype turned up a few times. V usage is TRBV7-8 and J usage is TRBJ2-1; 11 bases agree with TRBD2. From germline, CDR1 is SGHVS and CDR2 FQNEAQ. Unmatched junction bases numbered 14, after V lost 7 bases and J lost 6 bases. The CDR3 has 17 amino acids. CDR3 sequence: CASTRRGLAVLANEQFF. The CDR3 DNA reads TGTGCCAGCACCCGAAGGGGACTAGCGGTTCTGGCCAATGAGCAGTTCTTC.

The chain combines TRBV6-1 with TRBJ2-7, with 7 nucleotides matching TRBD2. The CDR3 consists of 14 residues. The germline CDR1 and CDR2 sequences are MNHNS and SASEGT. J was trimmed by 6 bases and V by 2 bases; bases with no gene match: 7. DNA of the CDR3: TGTGCCAGCAGTGAATTTATTGGGGAGGGCGAGCAGTACTTC. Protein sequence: CASSEFIGEGEQYF.

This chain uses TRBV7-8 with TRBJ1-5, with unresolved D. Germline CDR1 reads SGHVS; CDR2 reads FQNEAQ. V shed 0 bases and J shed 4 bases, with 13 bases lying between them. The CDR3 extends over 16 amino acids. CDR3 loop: CASSLARVHSNQPQHF. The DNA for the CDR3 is TGTGCCAGCAGCTTAGCCCGGGTCCATTCTAATCAGCCCCAGCATTTT.

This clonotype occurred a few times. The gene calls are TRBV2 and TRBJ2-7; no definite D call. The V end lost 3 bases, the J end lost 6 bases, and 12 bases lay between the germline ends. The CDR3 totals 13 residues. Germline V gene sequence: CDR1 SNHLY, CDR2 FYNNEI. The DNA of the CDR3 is TGTGCCAGCAGTGAGGTCGGTCTCGGCGAGCAGTACTTC. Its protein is CASSEVGLGEQYF.